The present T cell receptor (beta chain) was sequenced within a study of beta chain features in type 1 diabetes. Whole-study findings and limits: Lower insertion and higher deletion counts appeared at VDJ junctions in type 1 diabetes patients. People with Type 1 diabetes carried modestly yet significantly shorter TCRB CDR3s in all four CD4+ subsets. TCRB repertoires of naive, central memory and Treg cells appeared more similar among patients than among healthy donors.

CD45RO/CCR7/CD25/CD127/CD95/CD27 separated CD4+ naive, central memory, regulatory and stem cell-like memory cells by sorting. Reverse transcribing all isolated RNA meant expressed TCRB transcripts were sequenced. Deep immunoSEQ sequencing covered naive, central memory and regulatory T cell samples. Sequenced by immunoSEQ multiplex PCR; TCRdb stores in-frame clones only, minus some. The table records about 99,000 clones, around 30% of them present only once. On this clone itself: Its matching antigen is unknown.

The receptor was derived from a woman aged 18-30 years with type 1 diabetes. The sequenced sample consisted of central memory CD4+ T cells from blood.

DNA for the CDR3: TGTGCCAGCAGTCAAGCAGGGCAATATGGCTACACCTTC. This encodes CASSQAGQYGYTF. The V and J genes are TRBV7-2 and TRBJ1-2, with D possibly being TRBD1 (5 bases). This CDR3 has 13 amino acids. Trimming pared 6 bases from V and 5 bases from J, leaving 13 bases between. Germline V gene lookup returns CDR1 SGHTA and CDR2 FQGNSA.